This entry is about one T cell receptor beta chain. The sample originates from a study of blood T cell repertoires in COVID-19. Study in general: The analysed material was cDNA or gDNA that came from T cells, B-cell-depleted T cells, or PBMCs.

Some clones are missing from TCRdb's copy, which holds only in-frame ones; the method was immunoSEQ multiplex PCR. Of about 180,000 clones in the sample, about 91% were seen once. The CDR3 contains 15 residues. Trimming stripped 5 bases from V and 2 bases from J, with 15 bases between. The germline V gene has CDR1 LGHDT and CDR2 YNNKEL (reference sequence). The sequenced sample was PBMCs or T cells enriched from blood (not recorded which). The TCR sequence derives from a woman aged 40 to 49 with acute COVID-19. The rearrangement uses TRBV3-1 (or the pseudogene TRBV3-2) and TRBJ2-5, with a weak D call TRBD1 (6 bases). The CDR3 DNA is TGTGCCAGCAGCGTAGCTGGGGGCTGGCAAGAGACCCAGTACTTC. The encoded protein is CASSVAGGWQETQYF.